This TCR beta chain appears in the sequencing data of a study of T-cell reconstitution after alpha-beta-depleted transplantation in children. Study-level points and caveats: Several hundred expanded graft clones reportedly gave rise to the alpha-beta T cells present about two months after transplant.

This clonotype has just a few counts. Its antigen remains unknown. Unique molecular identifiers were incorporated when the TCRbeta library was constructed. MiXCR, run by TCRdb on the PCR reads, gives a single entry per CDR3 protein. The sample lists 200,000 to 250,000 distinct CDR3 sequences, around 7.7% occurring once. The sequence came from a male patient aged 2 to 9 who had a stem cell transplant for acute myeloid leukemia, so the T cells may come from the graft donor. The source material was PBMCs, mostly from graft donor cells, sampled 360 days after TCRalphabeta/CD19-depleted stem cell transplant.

CDR3 nucleotide sequence: TGTGCCAGCAGCCACAGGGATAGGAACACTGAAGCTTTCTTT. Residues: CASSHRDRNTEAFF. The V and J genes are TRBV7-9 and TRBJ1-1; weak D call: TRBD1 (6 bases). CDR1 is SEHNR, CDR2 FQNEAQ, per germline (reference sequence). The CDR3 loop spans 14 amino acids. Trimming took off 5 bases at V and 1 base at J, with 11 bases between the two ends.